This T cell receptor beta chain appears in the sequencing data of a study of cytomegalovirus exposure and HLA in healthy donors. A word on this clone: The antigen is undetermined.

The PCR made use of 60 Vbeta and 13 Jbeta primers. The repertoire was sequenced with immunoSEQ multiplex PCR; TCRdb's copy has only in-frame clones and lacks some. Of just over 200,000 clones listed, around four fifths are singletons. The CDR3 extends over 13 amino acids. The V end was cut by 4 bases, the J end by 6 bases, with 12 bases between. The germline gives CDR1 SGHAT, CDR2 FQNNGV. Notes on the study in general: Sequences of the TCR beta chain were said to predict the HLA-A and HLA-B alleles of most subjects accurately.

This receptor was obtained from a man over 45 in good health and CMV-seronegative. The sample consisted of PBMCs. The J gene is TRBJ1-1, the V gene TRBV11-2, with D perhaps TRBD1 (6 bases). CDR3 residues: CASSSTGIAEAFF. CDR3 nucleotides: TGTGCCAGCAGCTCTACAGGGATTGCTGAAGCTTTCTTT.